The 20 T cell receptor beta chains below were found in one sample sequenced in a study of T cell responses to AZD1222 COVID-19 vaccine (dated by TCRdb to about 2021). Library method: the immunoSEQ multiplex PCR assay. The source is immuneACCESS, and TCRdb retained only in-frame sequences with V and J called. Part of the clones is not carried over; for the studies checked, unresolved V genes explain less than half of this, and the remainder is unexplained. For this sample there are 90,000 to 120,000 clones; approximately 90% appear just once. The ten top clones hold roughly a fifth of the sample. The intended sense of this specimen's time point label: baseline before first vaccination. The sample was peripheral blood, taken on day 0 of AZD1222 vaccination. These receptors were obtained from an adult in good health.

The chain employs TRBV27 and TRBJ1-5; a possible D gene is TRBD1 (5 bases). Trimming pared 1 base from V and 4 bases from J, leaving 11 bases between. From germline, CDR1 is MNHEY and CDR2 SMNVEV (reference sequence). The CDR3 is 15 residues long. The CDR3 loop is CASSLWGVSNQPQHF. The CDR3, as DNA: TGTGCCAGCAGTTTATGGGGGGTATCGAATCAGCCCCAGCATTTT.

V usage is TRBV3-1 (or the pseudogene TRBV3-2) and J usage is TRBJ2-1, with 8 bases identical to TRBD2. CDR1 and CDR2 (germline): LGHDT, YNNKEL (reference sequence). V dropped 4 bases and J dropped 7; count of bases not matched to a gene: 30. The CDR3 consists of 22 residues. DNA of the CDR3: TGTGCCAGCAGCCTTGGGGTAGCCTCCTTTGGAATCCCCAGCGGGGGACGGAATGAGCAGTTCTTC. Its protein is CASSLGVASFGIPSGGRNEQFF.

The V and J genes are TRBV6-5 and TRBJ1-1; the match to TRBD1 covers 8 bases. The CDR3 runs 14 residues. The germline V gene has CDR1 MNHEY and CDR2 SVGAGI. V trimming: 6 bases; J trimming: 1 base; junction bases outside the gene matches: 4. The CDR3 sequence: CASRHGQGNTEAFF. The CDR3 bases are TGTGCCAGCAGACATGGACAGGGGAACACTGAAGCTTTCTTT.

The DNA of the CDR3 is TGTGCCAGCAGCTTAGAGGGGTTCGGGATCCCCCTCCACTTT. It specifies CASSLEGFGIPLHF. J is TRBJ1-6 and V is TRBV7-6, with a possible D match to TRBD1 (5 bases). The CDR3 is 14 residues long. CDR1 SGHVS and CDR2 FNYEAQ come from the germline V gene. V was clipped by 1 base and J by 13 bases, with 14 bases between them.

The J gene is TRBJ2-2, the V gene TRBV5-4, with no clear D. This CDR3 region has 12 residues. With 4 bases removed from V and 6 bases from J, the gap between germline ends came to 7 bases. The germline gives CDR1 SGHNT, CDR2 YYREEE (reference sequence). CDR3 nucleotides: TGTGCCAGCAGCCCGACCTCCGGGGAGCTGTTTTTT. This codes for CASSPTSGELFF. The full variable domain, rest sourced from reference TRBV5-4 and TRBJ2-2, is ETGVTQSPTHLIKTRGQQVTLRCSSQSGHNTVSWYQQALGQGPQFIFQYYREEENGRGNFPPRFSGLQFPNYSSELNVNALELDDSALYLCASSPTSGELFFGEGSRLTVL.

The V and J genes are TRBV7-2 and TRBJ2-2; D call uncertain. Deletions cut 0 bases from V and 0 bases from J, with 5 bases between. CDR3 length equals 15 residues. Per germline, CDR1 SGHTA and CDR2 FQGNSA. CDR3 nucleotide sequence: TGTGCCAGCAGCTTAGCTAACGCGAACACCGGGGAGCTGTTTTTT. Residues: CASSLANANTGELFF.

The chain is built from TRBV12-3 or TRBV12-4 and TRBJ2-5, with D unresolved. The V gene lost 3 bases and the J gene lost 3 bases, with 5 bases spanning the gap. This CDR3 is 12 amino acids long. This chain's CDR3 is CASSFSKETQYF. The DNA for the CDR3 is TGTGCCAGCAGTTTCTCCAAAGAGACCCAGTACTTC.

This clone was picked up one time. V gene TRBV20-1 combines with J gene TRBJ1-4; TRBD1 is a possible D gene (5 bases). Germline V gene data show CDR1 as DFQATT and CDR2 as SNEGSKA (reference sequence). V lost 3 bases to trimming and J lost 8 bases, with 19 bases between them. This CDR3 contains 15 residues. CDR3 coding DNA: TGCAGTGCTAGTAGGTCTCAGGGAATCGGAGAAAAACTGTTTTTT. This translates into CSASRSQGIGEKLFF.

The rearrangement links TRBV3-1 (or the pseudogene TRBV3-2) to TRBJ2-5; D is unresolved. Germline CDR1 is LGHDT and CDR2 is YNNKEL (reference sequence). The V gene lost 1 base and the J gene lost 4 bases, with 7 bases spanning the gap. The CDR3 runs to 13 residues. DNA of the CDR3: TGTGCCAGCAGCCAAGCTAGGCGAGAGACCCAGTACTTC. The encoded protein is CASSQARRETQYF.

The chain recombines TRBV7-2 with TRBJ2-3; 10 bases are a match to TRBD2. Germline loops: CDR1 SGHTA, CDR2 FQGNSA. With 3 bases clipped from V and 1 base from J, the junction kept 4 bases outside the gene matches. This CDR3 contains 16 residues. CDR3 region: CASSFERGGRTDTQYF. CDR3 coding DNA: TGTGCCAGCAGCTTCGAGCGGGGGGGCCGCACAGATACGCAGTATTTT.

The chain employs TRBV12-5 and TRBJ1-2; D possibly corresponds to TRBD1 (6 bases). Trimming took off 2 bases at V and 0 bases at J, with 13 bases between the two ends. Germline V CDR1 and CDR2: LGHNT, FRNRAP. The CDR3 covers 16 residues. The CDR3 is CASGLPWTDTNYGYTF. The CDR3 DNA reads TGTGCTAGTGGTTTGCCTTGGACAGATACTAACTATGGCTACACCTTC. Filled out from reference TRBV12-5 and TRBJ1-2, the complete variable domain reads DARVTQTPRHKVTEMGQEVTMRCQPILGHNTVFWYRQTMMQGLELLAYFRNRAPLDDSGMPKDRFSAEMPDATLATLKIQPSEPRDSAVYFCASGLPWTDTNYGYTFGSGTRLTVV.

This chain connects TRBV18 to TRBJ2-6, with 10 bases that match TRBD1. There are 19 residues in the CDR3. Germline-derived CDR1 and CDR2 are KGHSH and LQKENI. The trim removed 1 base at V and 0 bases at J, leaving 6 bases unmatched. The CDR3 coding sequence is TGTGCCAGCTCACCACTTGGGACAGGGGTATCCTCTGGGGCCAACGTCCTGACTTTC. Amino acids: CASSPLGTGVSSGANVLTF. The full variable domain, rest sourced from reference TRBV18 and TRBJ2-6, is NAGVMQNPRHLVRRRGQEARLRCSPMKGHSHVYWYRQLPEEGLKFMVYLQKENIIDESGMPKERFSAEFPKEGPSILRIQQVVRGDSAAYFCASSPLGTGVSSGANVLTFGAGSRLTVL.

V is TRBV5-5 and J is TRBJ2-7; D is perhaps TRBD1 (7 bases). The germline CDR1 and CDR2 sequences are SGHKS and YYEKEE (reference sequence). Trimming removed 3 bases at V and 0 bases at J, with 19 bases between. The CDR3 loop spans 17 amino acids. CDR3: CASSWRDSERSSYEQYF. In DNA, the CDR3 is TGTGCCAGCAGCTGGAGGGACAGTGAGAGGAGCTCCTACGAGCAGTACTTC.

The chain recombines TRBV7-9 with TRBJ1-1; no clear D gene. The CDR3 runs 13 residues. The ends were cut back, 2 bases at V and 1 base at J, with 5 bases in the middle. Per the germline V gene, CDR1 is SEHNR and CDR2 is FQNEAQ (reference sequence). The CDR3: CASSLHGNTEAFF. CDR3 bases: TGTGCCAGCAGCTTACACGGGAACACTGAAGCTTTCTTT.

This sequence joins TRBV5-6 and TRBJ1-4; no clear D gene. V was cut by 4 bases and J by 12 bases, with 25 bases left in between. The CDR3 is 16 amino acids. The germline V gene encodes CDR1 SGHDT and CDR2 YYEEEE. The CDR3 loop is CASSLDPFSSNSQLFF. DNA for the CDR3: TGTGCCAGCAGCCTGGACCCATTCTCCAGTAACTCCCAACTGTTTTTT. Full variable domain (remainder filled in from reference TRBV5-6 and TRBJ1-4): DAGVTQSPTHLIKTRGQQVTLRCSPKSGHDTVSWYQQALGQGPQFIFQYYEEEERQRGNFPDRFSGHQFPNYSSELNVNALLLGDSALYLCASSLDPFSSNSQLFFGSGTQLSVL.

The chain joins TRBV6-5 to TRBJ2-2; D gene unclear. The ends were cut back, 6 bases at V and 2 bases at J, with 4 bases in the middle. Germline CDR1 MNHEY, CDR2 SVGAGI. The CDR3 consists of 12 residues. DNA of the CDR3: TGTGCCAGCAGAGGAAACACCGGGGAGCTGTTTTTT. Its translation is CASRGNTGELFF.

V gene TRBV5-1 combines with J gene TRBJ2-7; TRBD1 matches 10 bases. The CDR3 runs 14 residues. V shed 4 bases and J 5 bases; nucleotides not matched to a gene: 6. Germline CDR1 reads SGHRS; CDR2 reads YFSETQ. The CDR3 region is CASSLRDRGNEQYF. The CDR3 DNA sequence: TGCGCCAGCAGCCTTAGGGACAGGGGCAACGAGCAGTACTTC.

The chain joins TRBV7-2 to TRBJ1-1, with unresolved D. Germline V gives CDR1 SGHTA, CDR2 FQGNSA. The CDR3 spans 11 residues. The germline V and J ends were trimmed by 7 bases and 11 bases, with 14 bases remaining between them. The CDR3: CASTGGVVAFF. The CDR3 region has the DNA TGTGCCAGCACCGGCGGGGTAGTGGCTTTCTTT.

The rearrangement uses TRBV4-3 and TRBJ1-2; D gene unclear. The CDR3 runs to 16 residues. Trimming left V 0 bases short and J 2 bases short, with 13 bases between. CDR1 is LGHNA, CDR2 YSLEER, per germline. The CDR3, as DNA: TGCGCCAGCAGCCAAGATCCCACAGACCTAAACTATGGCTACACCTTC. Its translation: CASSQDPTDLNYGYTF.

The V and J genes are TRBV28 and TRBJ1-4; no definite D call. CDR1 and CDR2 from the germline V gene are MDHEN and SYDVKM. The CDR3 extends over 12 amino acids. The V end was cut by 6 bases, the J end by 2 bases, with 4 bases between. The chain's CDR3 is CASRGTNEKLFF. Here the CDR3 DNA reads TGTGCCAGCAGGGGGACTAATGAAAAACTGTTTTTT.